This TCR beta chain was identified during a study of T-cell memory formation after mild COVID-19. Study information: Clusters of TCRs were largely donor specific.

Study-level findings and limits: The finding that pre-infection memory included some responding clones suggested that cross-reactive memory joined. Mostly located in CM and EM were contracting CD4+ clones, with contracting CD8+ clones located in EMRA.

Comment on this clonotype: No antigen is known for it.

TCRdb ran MiXCR on the 5' RACE reads and lists one entry per CDR3 protein. The data hold about 210,000 distinct CDR3 sequences, with about 10% observed a single time. Sample: PBMCs or a T cell subset sorted from them (not recorded which). The origin of this receptor is a young man who had mild COVID-19 (a few samples of this study predate the infection). Cell type and time point are not known.

The CDR3 sequence: CASSPGGESEAFF. DNA for the CDR3: TGTGCCAGCTCACCGGGGGGCGAGTCTGAAGCTTTCTTT. V and J are TRBV18 and TRBJ1-1, with D possibly matching TRBD1 (6 bases). V lost 3 bases and J 6 bases, leaving 11 bases between the germline ends. This CDR3 region has 13 residues. Per the germline V gene, CDR1 is KGHSH and CDR2 is LQKENI.